These 26 T cell receptor beta chains share one sample of origin, sequenced in a study of graft-versus-host responses after intestinal transplantation. This table comes from immunoSEQ multiplex PCR, and its TCRdb copy is limited to in-frame clones, with some not included. The sample lists about 110,000 clones; approximately 86% were seen once. These receptors are not linked to any known antigen. Source: unstimulated CD4+ T cells sorted from spleen or lymph node cells, taken before transplant. Receptors were obtained from a human donor who was the organ donor for an intestinal transplant.

V and J are TRBV6-6 and TRBJ1-1; D not resolved. The CDR3 covers 13 residues. The germline CDR1 and CDR2 sequences are MNHNY and SVGAGI (reference sequence). V was shortened by 2 bases and J by 1 base, with 5 bases between the two germline ends. CDR3 sequence (DNA): TGTGCCAGCAGTTACGACTCGAACACTGAAGCTTTCTTT. This codes for CASSYDSNTEAFF.

This clone showed up just a few times. The rearrangement uses TRBV14 and TRBJ2-7, with 8 bases that match TRBD1. CDR1 is SGHDN and CDR2 is FVKESK in the germline V gene. The CDR3 runs 18 residues. With V trimmed by 0 bases and J by 4 bases, 14 bases remained unmatched. CDR3 region: CASSQDQGWTGRKYEQYF. Written as DNA, the CDR3 is TGTGCCAGCAGCCAAGATCAAGGGTGGACAGGGCGAAAATACGAGCAGTACTTC.

The chain joins TRBV19 to TRBJ2-5; 8 nucleotides agree with TRBD2. The end of the DNA is better explained by TRBJ2-7, so the J call may be wrong. The CDR3 contains 13 residues. Germline CDR1 reads LNHDA; CDR2 reads SQIVND (reference sequence). CDR3 DNA sequence: TGTGCCAGTAGTATCGGCGGGAGGTACGAGCAGTACTTC. Translation gives CASSIGGRYEQYF.

The rearrangement uses TRBV10-2 and TRBJ2-1; the match to TRBD2 covers 11 bases. The CDR3 runs 15 residues. Germline lookup yields CDR1 WSHSY and CDR2 SAAADI. V lost 5 bases to trimming and J lost 4 bases; unmatched junction nucleotides: 4. CDR3 residues: CASSSGTSGYNEQFF. DNA for the CDR3: TGCGCCAGCAGTTCCGGGACTAGCGGTTACAATGAGCAGTTCTTC.

The chain has TRBV7-3 and TRBJ2-1; the D is unclear. V lost 2 bases and J lost 3, with 11 bases in between. In germline, CDR1 is SGHTA, CDR2 FQGTGA. The CDR3 extends over 15 amino acids. The CDR3 DNA reads as TGTGCCAGCAGCTTAGCGCCGGACGACTACAATGAGCAGTTCTTC. Translation: CASSLAPDDYNEQFF.

The V call is TRBV6-6, the J call TRBJ1-6, with no clear D. The germline gives CDR1 MNHNY, CDR2 SVGAGI (reference sequence). V was clipped by 0 bases and J by 6 bases, with 9 bases between them. There are 15 residues in the CDR3. The chain's CDR3 is CASSYSVSLNSPLHF. In DNA form, the CDR3 reads TGTGCCAGCAGTTACTCTGTGTCACTTAATTCACCCCTCCACTTT.

This clone was observed once. The rearrangement joins TRBV27 to TRBJ1-5; possibly TRBD1 for D (5 bases). V dropped 6 bases and J dropped 6 bases, with 15 bases sitting between them. The CDR3 length is 14 residues. CDR1 is MNHEY, CDR2 SMNVEV, per germline (reference sequence). The CDR3 spells CASRGKGQGQPQHF. The CDR3 region has the DNA TGTGCCAGCAGAGGGAAGGGGCAGGGTCAGCCCCAGCATTTT.

The V and J genes are TRBV14 and TRBJ1-1; no reliable D call. This CDR3 comprises 13 residues. V lost 3 bases and J 7 bases, leaving 12 bases between the germline ends. From germline, CDR1 is SGHDN and CDR2 FVKESK. The CDR3 DNA reads TGTGCCAGCAGCCAGGACGTGTGGCGTGAAGCTTTCTTT. This sequence encodes CASSQDVWREAFF.

The V and J genes are TRBV4-1 and TRBJ1-2, with unresolved D. Germline V gene sequence: CDR1 MGHRA, CDR2 YSYEKL. CDR3 length equals 15 residues. V gave up 4 bases and J gave up 3 bases, with 15 bases separating them. The CDR3 nucleotides are TGCGCCAGCAGCCGCCCCTGGGTTGGTGACTATGGCTACACCTTC. This codes for CASSRPWVGDYGYTF.

The V and J genes are TRBV7-6 and TRBJ1-4, with D possibly being TRBD1 (5 bases). Germline lookup yields CDR1 SGHVS and CDR2 FNYEAQ. V lost 1 base and J lost 4, with 10 bases in between. The CDR3 is 15 residues long. CDR3 residues: CASSLGDGHNEKLFF. CDR3 DNA: TGTGCCAGCAGCTTAGGGGACGGGCATAATGAAAAACTGTTTTTT.

In the case of this clone: A read error may account for a junction end that differs from germline. V gene TRBV28 combines with J gene TRBJ2-6; D unclear. The CDR3 is made up of 10 amino acids. Germline lookup yields CDR1 MDHEN and CDR2 SYDVKM. CDR3 nucleotides: TGCGCAATTGGGGCCAACGTCCTGACTTTC. Protein: CAIGANVLTF.

The chain couples TRBV5-3 to TRBJ1-5, with a possible D match to TRBD1 (5 bases). TRBV5-3 is marked as an open reading frame, function uncertain. The CDR3 runs 16 residues. The ends were cut back, 0 bases at V and 7 bases at J, with 17 bases in the middle. CDR3 amino acids: CARSLVVDRTQQPQHF. Here the CDR3 DNA reads TGTGCCAGAAGCTTGGTAGTCGACAGAACCCAACAGCCCCAGCATTTT.

V is TRBV6-1 and J is TRBJ2-3, with D perhaps matching TRBD1 (5 bases). Germline assignment: CDR1 MNHNS and CDR2 SASEGT. V shed 4 bases and J shed 6 bases, with 11 bases lying between them. This CDR3 contains 13 residues. The CDR3 nucleotides read TGTGCCAGCAGTGCTACAGGTTCGGATACGCAGTATTTT. Translation: CASSATGSDTQYF.

The chain carries TRBV9 and TRBJ1-1; no definite D call. This CDR3 is 14 amino acids long. Looked up from germline, CDR1 is SGDLS and CDR2 is YYNGEE. V lost 0 bases and J lost 0, with 6 bases in between. The CDR3 DNA reads TGTGCCAGCAGCGTAGCCAGCATGAACACTGAAGCTTTCTTT. It encodes CASSVASMNTEAFF.

The chain carries TRBV6-5 and TRBJ2-2; 8 nucleotides line up with TRBD1. This CDR3 contains 14 residues. Trimming cost V 7 bases and J 6 bases; bases outside gene matches: 7. The V gene's germline CDR1 is MNHEY and CDR2 SVGAGI. As DNA, the CDR3 is TGTGCCAGCAATGGACAGGGTAGAGCCGGGGAGCTGTTTTTT. Translating gives CASNGQGRAGELFF.

V and J are TRBV18 and TRBJ2-1; unclear D gene. The CDR3 runs to 14 residues. Trimming removed 3 bases from V and 6 bases from J, with 12 bases in between. CDR1 and CDR2 from the germline V gene are KGHSH and LQKENI. CDR3 DNA: TGTGCCAGCTCACCCTCGTGGGCCGGCAATGAGCAGTTCTTC. Translation gives CASSPSWAGNEQFF.

The genes are TRBV11-3 and TRBJ2-1; 12 bases line up with TRBD2. V lost 1 base, J lost 7 bases, and 5 bases stayed unmatched. The CDR3 totals 16 residues. CDR1 and CDR2 (germline): SGHNT, YENEEA. DNA for the CDR3: TGTGCCAGCAGCTTAGGGGGGGGACTAGCGGGTAATGAGCAGTTCTTC. It encodes CASSLGGGLAGNEQFF. The whole variable domain, remainder taken from reference TRBV11-3 and TRBJ2-1, is EAGVVQSPRYKIIEKKQPVAFWCNPISGHNTLYWYLQNLGQGPELLIRYENEEAVDDSQLPKDRFSAERLKGVDSTLKIQPAELGDSAVYLCASSLGGGLAGNEQFFGPGTRLTVL.

The gene calls are TRBV5-1 and TRBJ1-1, with D unresolved. CDR3 length: 15 amino acids. V was trimmed by 0 bases and J by 6 bases, leaving 15 bases between them. Germline CDR1 and CDR2: SGHRS and YFSETQ. DNA for the CDR3: TGCGCCAGCAGCTTGGAGGCCAGCCGGGCTTCTGAAGCTTTCTTT. Translated, it gives CASSLEASRASEAFF.

This chain uses TRBV5-1 with TRBJ2-3; D may be TRBD1 (5 bases). The ends were cut back, 0 bases at V and 4 bases at J, with 15 bases in the middle. Germline V CDR1 and CDR2: SGHRS, YFSETQ. The CDR3 is 16 amino acids. This CDR3 is CASSLVVREGADTQYF. DNA of the CDR3: TGCGCCAGCAGCTTGGTGGTCAGGGAAGGGGCAGATACGCAGTATTTT.

Here the CDR3 reads CASSRRDRDGSYEQYF. The DNA for the CDR3 is TGTGCCAGCAGCCGCCGCGACAGGGACGGATCCTACGAGCAGTACTTC. The J gene is TRBJ2-7, the V gene TRBV5-4; 7 bases are a match to TRBD1. CDR3 length equals 16 residues. Germline CDR1 and CDR2: SGHNT and YYREEE (reference sequence). V lost 4 bases and J lost 1; bases outside the gene matches: 11.

The sample holds a few counts of this clone. The chain carries TRBV6-5 and TRBJ2-7; 8 bases are a match to TRBD1. Germline lookup yields CDR1 MNHEY and CDR2 SVGAGI. With 2 bases clipped from V and 2 bases from J, the junction kept 2 bases outside the gene matches. The CDR3 runs to 14 residues. CDR3 nucleotide sequence: TGTGCCAGCAGTTACGACAGGGGAACCTACGAGCAGTACTTC. Translation: CASSYDRGTYEQYF.

The chain links TRBV7-7 to TRBJ2-1; no clear D. CDR1 SSHAT and CDR2 FNYEAQ come from the germline V gene (reference sequence). The CDR3 consists of 13 residues. Trimming left V 1 base short and J 0 bases short, with 1 base between. The CDR3 protein is CASSLGSYNEQFF. The CDR3 DNA follows: TGTGCCAGCAGCTTAGGCTCCTACAATGAGCAGTTCTTC.

The chain couples TRBV19 to TRBJ1-5, with 10 bases that match TRBD1. Germline values: CDR1 LNHDA, CDR2 SQIVND (reference sequence). This CDR3 contains 15 residues. V lost 8 bases to trimming and J lost 1 base; unmatched junction nucleotides: 5. The CDR3 region has the DNA TGTGCCAGTCGACAGGGGGCGCGGAGCAATCAGCCCCAGCATTTT. Translating it yields CASRQGARSNQPQHF.

The chain recombines TRBV19 with TRBJ1-6; no definite D call. The germline gives CDR1 LNHDA, CDR2 SQIVND (reference sequence). The V end lost 8 bases, the J end lost 0 bases, and 8 bases lay between the germline ends. The CDR3 is made up of 14 amino acids. The CDR3 coding sequence is TGTGCCAGTCAGACGAGCTCCTATAATTCACCCCTCCACTTT. Protein sequence: CASQTSSYNSPLHF. The variable domain in full, completed from reference TRBV19 and TRBJ1-6, reads DGGITQSPKYLFRKEGQNVTLSCEQNLNHDAMYWYRQDPGQGLRLIYYSQIVNDFQKGDIAEGYSVSREKKESFPLTVTSAQKNPTAFYLCASQTSSYNSPLHFGNGTRLTVT.

The V and J genes are TRBV20-1 and TRBJ2-3; D uncertain. Trimming cost V 7 bases and J 6 bases, with 8 bases left between them. CDR3 length: 10 amino acids. Germline V lookup: CDR1 DFQATT, CDR2 SNEGSKA (reference sequence). The CDR3 DNA is TGCAGTGTCAGGAAGGATACGCAGTATTTT. It specifies CSVRKDTQYF.

In DNA, the CDR3 is TGTGCCAGCAGCCCCCGACAGGGGCGTTACAATGAGCAGTTCTTC. This encodes CASSPRQGRYNEQFF. The genes are TRBV7-2 and TRBJ2-1; TRBD1 matches 8 bases. Losses at the gene ends were 5 bases for V and 4 bases for J; bases not matched to a gene: 7. This CDR3 comprises 15 residues. Germline CDR1 SGHTA, CDR2 FQGNSA.